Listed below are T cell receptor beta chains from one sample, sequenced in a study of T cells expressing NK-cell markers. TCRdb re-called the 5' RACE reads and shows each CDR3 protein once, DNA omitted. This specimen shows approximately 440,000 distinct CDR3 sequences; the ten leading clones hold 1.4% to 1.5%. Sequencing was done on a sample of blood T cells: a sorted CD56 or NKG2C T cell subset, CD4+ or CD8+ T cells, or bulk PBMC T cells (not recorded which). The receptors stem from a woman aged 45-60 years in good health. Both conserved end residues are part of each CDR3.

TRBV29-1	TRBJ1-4	CSVTGRAHEKLFF
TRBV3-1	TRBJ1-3	CASKATETSGNTIYF
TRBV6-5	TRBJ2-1	CASSAYGNIYNEQFF
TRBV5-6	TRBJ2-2	CASSPRRTGGRGELFF
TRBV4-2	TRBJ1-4	CASSQVRTGKGEKLFF
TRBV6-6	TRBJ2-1	CASSFEGQQLNEQFF
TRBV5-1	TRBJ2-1	CASGTGSRDEQFF
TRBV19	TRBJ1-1	CASKGGQNTEAFF
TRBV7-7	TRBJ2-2	CASSLGQGAYTGELFF
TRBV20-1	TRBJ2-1	CSARGQKSYNEQFF
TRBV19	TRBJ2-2	CASSKEFRTGELFF
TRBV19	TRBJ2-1	CASSIEATSYNEQFF
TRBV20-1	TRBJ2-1	CSAREGSGDYNEQFF
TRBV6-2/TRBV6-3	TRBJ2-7	CASSYLAGGPLHEQYF
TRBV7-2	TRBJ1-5	CASSPKGGQPQHF
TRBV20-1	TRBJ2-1	CSARGSRTSGRPIYNEQFF
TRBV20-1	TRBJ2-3	CSASPAGVYSDTQYF
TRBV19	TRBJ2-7	CASSPGTGVEQYF
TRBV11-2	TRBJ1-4	CASSFGGNEKLFF